This TCR beta chain was found in a study of shared clonotypes between healthy human individuals. Study in general: The people who gave samples were a couple of women and three men aged 18 to 49. Three plates were used per donor for CD4 naive, three for CD4 memory, two for CD8 naive and one for CD8 memory. General study results and limits: A handful of donors had around 5.5% of their naive CD4 clonotypes in common.

Repertoires were generated with immunoSEQ multiplex PCR, while TCRdb's copy carries only in-frame clones and drops some. The sample lists roughly 590,000 clones, over 95% occurring once. Germline V CDR1 and CDR2: KGHSH, LQKENI. The CDR3 consists of 15 residues. Trimming at V came to 2 bases and at J to 1 base, leaving 4 bases not matched to a gene. On this clone itself: The target antigen is unknown.

The naive CD8 fraction comprised CD45RO-negative cells positively selected for CCR7 and excluded terminally differentiated effector memory CD45RA+ cells. Sequencing was carried out using naive CD8+ T cells sorted from blood. This chain joins TRBV18 and TRBJ2-7; 8 bases match TRBD1. This sequence originates from a young woman in good health. CDR3 DNA: TGTGCCAGCTCACCAGAGACAGGGGATTCCTACGAGCAGTACTTC. The encoded protein is CASSPETGDSYEQYF.